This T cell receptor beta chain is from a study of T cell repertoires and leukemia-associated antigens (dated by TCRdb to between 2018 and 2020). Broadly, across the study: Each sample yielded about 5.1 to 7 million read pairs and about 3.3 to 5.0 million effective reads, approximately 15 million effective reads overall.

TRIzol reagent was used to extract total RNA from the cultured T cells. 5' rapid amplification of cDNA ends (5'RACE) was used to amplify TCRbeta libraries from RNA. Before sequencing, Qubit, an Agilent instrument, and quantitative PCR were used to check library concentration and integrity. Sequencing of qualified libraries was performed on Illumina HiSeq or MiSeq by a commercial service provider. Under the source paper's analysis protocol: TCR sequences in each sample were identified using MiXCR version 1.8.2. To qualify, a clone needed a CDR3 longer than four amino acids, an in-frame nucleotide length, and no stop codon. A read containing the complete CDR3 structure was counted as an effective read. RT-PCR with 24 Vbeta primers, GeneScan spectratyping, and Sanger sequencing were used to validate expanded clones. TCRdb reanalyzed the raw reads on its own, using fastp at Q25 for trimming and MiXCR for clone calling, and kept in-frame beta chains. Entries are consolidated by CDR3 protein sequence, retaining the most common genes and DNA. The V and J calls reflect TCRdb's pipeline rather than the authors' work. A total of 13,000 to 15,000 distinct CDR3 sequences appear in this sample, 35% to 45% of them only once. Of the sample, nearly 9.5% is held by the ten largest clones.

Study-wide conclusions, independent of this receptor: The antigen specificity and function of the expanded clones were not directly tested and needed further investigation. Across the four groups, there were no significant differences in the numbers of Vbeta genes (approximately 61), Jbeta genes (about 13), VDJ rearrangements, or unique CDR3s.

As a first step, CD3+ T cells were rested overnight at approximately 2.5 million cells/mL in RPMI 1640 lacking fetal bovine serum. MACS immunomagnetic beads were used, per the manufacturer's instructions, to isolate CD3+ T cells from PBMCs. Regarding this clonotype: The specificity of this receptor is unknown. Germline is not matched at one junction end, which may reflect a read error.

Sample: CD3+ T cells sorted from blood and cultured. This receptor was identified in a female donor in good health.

The bases are TGTGCCATCAGTGAGTCGTGGTCAGAGAACACCGGGGAGTTGTTTTTT. The resulting protein is CAISESWSENTGELFF. The chain is encoded by TRBV10-3 joined to TRBJ2-2, and possibly TRBD2, on 5 matching bases. As encoded in the germline V gene, CDR1 is ENHRY while CDR2 is SYGVKD. The CDR3 runs 16 residues from the cysteine to the phenylalanine. Only CDR3 DNA remains: 48 bases, in frame from the first base.